These T cell receptor beta chains were read from a single sample in a study of CD8+ T cells in alopecia areata. Measured with immunoSEQ multiplex PCR; TCRdb has only the in-frame clones, and not every one. Found here are some 58,000 clones, just over 45% of them singletons; the top ten hold about a fifth. The sample was CD8+ T cells sorted from blood, taken at approximately week 39, from a patient treated with tofacitinib. These receptors all come from a human donor with alopecia areata. Each CDR3 is given with its conserved first and last residue. D genes are given only for firm matches. Size is stated for part of the rows, as once, few or many counts, or as a class when the clone is expanded.

cdr3_aa,cdr3_nt,j_call,v_call,clone_size,d_call
CSVESVRAYNEQFF,TGCAGCGTTGAATCGGTGCGGGCCTACAATGAGCAGTTCTTC,TRBJ2-1,TRBV29-1,.,.
CSVPRGGAEAFF,TGCAGCGTCCCCCGTGGAGGGGCTGAAGCTTTCTTT,TRBJ1-1,TRBV29-1,few,.
CASSLGLAGGPAFFQYF,TGTGCCAGCAGCTTAGGTCTAGCGGGAGGACCGGCTTTCTTTCAGTACTTC,TRBJ2-5,TRBV7-8,.,TRBD2
CASSSSTHNEAFF,TGTGCCAGCAGCTCCTCCACGCACAATGAAGCTTTCTTT,TRBJ1-1,TRBV9,.,.
CASSIVGEWGNQPQHF,TGTGCCAGTAGTATAGTGGGTGAGTGGGGCAATCAGCCCCAGCATTTT,TRBJ1-5,TRBV19,.,.
CASSMGPPASGANVLTF,TGTGCCAGTAGTATGGGACCCCCGGCCTCTGGGGCCAACGTCCTGACTTTC,TRBJ2-6,TRBV19,.,.
CASSPEAGVYNTEAFF,TGCGCCAGCAGCCCCGAGGCTGGGGTTTATAACACTGAAGCTTTCTTT,TRBJ1-1,TRBV4-1,.,.
CASRGGLTGANVLTF,TGTGCCAGCAGGGGCGGGTTGACTGGGGCCAACGTCCTGACTTTC,TRBJ2-6,TRBV2,few,.
CASGEQGGDTEAFF,TGTGCCAGTGGCGAACAGGGTGGGGACACTGAAGCTTTCTTT,TRBJ1-1,TRBV19,.,.
CASSLTYEQYF,TGTGCCAGCAGTTTAACCTACGAGCAGTACTTC,TRBJ2-7,TRBV25-1,.,.
CSVWDSHEQYF,TGCAGCGTTTGGGACAGCCACGAGCAGTACTTC,TRBJ2-7,TRBV29-1,.,TRBD1
CASSERGGRYEQYF,TGTGCCAGCAGTGAACGAGGGGGCAGGTACGAGCAGTACTTC,TRBJ2-7,TRBV25-1,few,TRBD1
CATSRLRDSNEKLFF,TGTGCCACCAGCAGGTTGCGAGACAGTAATGAAAAACTGTTTTTT,TRBJ1-4,TRBV15,few,.
CASSLVGAPNTEAFF,TGTGCCAGCAGCTTAGTAGGGGCTCCGAACACTGAAGCTTTCTTT,TRBJ1-1,TRBV7-9,.,.
CSVEDTQYF,TGCAGCGTTGAGGATACGCAGTATTTT,TRBJ2-3,TRBV29-1,once,.
CASTSTGAEQYF,TGTGCCAGCACCTCTACAGGGGCCGAGCAGTACTTC,TRBJ2-7,TRBV6-1,few,TRBD1
CASSGFRKETQYF,TGTGCCAGCAGTGGATTTAGAAAAGAGACCCAGTACTTC,TRBJ2-5,TRBV2,.,.
CASSLVQGRNTEAFF,TGTGCCAGCAGCTTAGTTCAGGGGAGGAACACTGAAGCTTTCTTT,TRBJ1-1,TRBV7-9,.,.
CASSSGPRSTDTQYF,TGTGCCAGCAGCTCCGGGCCCCGCAGCACAGATACGCAGTATTTT,TRBJ2-3,TRBV5-6,.,.
CASSVSDLMNTEAFF,TGTGCCAGCAGCGTATCAGACCTCATGAACACTGAAGCTTTCTTT,TRBJ1-1,TRBV9,few,.
CASSLRSPGDEQFF,TGTGCCAGCAGCTTACGGTCCCCCGGGGATGAGCAGTTCTTC,TRBJ2-1,TRBV13,few,.
CASSVSLDEAFF,TGTGCCAGCAGTGTGAGTCTAGATGAAGCTTTCTTT,TRBJ1-1,TRBV25-1,few,.
CASSKDSVPNPYNEQFF,TGTGCCAGCAGTAAAGACTCCGTACCAAACCCCTACAATGAGCAGTTCTTC,TRBJ2-1,TRBV27,.,.
CASSTHRGNEQFF,TGTGCCAGTAGTACCCACAGGGGGAATGAGCAGTTCTTC,TRBJ2-1,TRBV19,.,TRBD1